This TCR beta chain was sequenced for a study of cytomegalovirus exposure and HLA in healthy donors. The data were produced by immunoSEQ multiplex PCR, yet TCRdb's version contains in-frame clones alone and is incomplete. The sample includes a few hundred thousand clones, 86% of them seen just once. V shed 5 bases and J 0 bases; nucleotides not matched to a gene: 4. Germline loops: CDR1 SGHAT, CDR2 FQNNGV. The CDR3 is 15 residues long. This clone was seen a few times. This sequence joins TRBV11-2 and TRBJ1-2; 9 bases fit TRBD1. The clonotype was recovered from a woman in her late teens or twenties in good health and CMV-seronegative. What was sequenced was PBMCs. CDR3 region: CASSRRDRANYGYTF. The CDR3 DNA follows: TGTGCCAGCAGCCGCCGGGACAGGGCTAACTATGGCTACACCTTC. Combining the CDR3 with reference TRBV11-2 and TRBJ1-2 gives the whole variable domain EAGVAQSPRYKIIEKRQSVAFWCNPISGHATLYWYQQILGQGPKLLIQFQNNGVVDDSQLPKDRFSAERLKGVDSTLKIQPAKLEDSAVYLCASSRRDRANYGYTFGSGTRLTVV.